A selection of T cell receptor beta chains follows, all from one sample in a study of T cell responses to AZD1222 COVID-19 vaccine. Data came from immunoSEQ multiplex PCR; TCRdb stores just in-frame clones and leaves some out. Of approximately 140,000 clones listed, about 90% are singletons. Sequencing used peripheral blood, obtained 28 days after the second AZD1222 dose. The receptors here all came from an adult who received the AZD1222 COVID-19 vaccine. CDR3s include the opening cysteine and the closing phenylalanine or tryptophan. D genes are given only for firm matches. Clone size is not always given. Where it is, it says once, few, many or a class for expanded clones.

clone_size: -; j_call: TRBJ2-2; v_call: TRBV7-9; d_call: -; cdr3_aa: CASSPRTVHGELFF; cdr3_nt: TGTGCCAGCAGCCCACGGACAGTCCACGGGGAGCTGTTTTTT
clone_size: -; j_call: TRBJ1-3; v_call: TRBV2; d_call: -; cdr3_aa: CASSGRDSGNTIYF; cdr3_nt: TGTGCCAGCAGTGGCAGAGACTCTGGAAACACCATATATTTT
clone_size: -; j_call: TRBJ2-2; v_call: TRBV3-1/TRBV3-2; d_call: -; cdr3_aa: CASSQDGRWGELFF; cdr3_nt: TGTGCCAGCAGCCAAGATGGGCGTTGGGGGGAGCTGTTTTTT
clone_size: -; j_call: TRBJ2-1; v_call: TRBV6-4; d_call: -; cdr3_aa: CASSVTRGTGEQFF; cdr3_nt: TGTGCCAGCAGTGTAACCCGCGGGACCGGGGAGCAGTTCTTC
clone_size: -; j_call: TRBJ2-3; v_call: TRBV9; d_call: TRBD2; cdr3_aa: CASSPTRLAGAGSTDTQYF; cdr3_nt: TGTGCCAGCAGCCCCACCCGACTAGCGGGAGCTGGTAGCACAGATACGCAGTATTTT
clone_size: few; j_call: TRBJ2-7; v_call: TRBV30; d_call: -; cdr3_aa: CAWTLGSYEQYF; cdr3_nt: TGTGCCTGGACCCTAGGTAGCTACGAGCAGTACTTC
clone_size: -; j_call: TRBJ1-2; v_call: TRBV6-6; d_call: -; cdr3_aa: CASSYWGYTF; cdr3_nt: TGTGCCAGCAGTTATTGGGGCTACACCTTC
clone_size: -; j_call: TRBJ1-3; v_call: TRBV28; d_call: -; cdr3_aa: CASKLGDVSGNTIYF; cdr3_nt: TGTGCCAGCAAGCTGGGAGACGTCTCTGGAAACACCATATATTTT
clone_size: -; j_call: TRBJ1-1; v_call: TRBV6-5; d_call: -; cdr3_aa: CASSQGYGGTEAFF; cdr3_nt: TGTGCCAGCAGCCAGGGGTATGGGGGCACTGAAGCTTTCTTT
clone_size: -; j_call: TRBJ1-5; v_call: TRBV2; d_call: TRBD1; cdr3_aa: CASSPPDRGNQPQHF; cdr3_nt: TGTGCCAGCAGTCCTCCGGACAGGGGAAATCAGCCCCAGCATTTT
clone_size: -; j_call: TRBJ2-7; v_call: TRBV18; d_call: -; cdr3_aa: CASSSSGTSYEQYF; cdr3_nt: TGTGCCAGCTCATCGTCCGGGACCTCCTACGAGCAGTACTTC
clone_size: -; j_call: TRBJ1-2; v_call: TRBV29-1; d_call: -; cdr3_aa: CSVGEPNGYTF; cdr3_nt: TGCAGCGTGGGGGAACCCAATGGCTACACCTTC
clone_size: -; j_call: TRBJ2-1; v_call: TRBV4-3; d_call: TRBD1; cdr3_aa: CASSHLQDRYNEQFF; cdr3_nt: TGCGCCAGCAGCCACCTGCAGGACAGGTACAATGAGCAGTTCTTC
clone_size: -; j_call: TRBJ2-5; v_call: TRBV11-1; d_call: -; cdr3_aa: CASSLAYQGGKETQYF; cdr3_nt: TGTGCCAGCAGCTTAGCTTACCAGGGGGGGAAAGAGACCCAGTACTTC
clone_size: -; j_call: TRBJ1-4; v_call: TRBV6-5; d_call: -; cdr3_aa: CASRTYRANEKLFF; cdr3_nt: TGTGCCAGCAGAACCTACAGGGCTAATGAAAAACTGTTTTTT
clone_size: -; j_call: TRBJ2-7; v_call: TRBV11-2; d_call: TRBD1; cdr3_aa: CASSTGGRYEQYF; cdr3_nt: TGTGCCAGCAGCACAGGGGGGAGGTACGAGCAGTACTTC
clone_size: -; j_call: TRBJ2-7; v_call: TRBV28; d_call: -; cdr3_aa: CASYLAGEYEQYF; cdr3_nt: TGTGCCAGCTACTTAGCTGGAGAATACGAGCAGTACTTC
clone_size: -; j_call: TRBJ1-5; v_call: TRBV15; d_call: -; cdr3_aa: CATSRDEGTLNQPQHF; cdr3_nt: TGTGCCACCAGCAGAGATGAAGGGACACTAAATCAGCCCCAGCATTTT
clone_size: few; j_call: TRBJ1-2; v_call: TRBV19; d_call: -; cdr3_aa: CASSIAGNYGYTF; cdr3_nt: TGTGCCAGTAGTATTGCGGGGAACTATGGCTACACCTTC
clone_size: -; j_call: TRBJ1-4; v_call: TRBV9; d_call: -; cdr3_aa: CASSVGAQGFYEKLFF; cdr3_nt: TGTGCCAGCAGCGTAGGGGCGCAGGGGTTTTATGAAAAACTGTTTTTT
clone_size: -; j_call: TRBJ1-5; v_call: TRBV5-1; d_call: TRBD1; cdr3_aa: CASSLRPGGMSNQPQHF; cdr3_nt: TGCGCCAGCAGCTTGAGGCCAGGGGGAATGAGCAATCAGCCCCAGCATTTT
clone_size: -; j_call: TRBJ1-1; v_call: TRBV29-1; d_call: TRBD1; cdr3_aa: CSVVGQGPTEAFF; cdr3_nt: TGCAGCGTTGTGGGACAGGGGCCAACTGAAGCTTTCTTT
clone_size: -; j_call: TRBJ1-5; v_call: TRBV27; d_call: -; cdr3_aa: CASSPMRTLKANQPQHF; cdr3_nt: TGTGCCAGCAGTCCTATGCGTACTCTTAAAGCCAATCAGCCCCAGCATTTT
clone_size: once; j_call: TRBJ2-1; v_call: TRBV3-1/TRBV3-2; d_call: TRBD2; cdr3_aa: CASSLGLGYNEQFF; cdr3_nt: TGTGCCAGCAGCCTCGGACTAGGGTACAATGAGCAGTTCTTC
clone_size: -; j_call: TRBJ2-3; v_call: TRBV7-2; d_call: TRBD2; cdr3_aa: CASSLQTSGSPLGTQYF; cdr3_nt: TGTGCCAGCAGCTTACAGACTAGCGGGAGCCCCTTGGGTACGCAGTATTTT
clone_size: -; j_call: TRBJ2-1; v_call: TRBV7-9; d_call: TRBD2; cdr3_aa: CASSTSGGSYNEQFF; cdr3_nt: TGTGCCAGCAGTACATCGGGCGGGAGTTACAATGAGCAGTTCTTC
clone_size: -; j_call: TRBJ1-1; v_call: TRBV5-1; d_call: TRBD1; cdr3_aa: CASSLPGTGGMNTEAFF; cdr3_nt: TGCGCCAGCAGCCTTCCCGGGACAGGAGGAATGAACACTGAAGCTTTCTTT
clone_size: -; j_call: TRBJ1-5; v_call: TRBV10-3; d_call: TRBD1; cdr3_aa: CAISTDRVGNQPQHF; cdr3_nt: TGTGCCATCAGTACGGACAGGGTGGGGAATCAGCCCCAGCATTTT
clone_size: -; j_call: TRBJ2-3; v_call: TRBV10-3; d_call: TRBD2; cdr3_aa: CAISEAGGGSTDTQYF; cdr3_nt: TGTGCCATCAGTGAGGCCGGCGGGGGGAGCACAGATACGCAGTATTTT
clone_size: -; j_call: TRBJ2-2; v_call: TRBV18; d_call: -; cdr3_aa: CASSPRGTGELFF; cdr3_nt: TGTGCCAGCTCACCTCGGGGAACCGGGGAGCTGTTTTTT
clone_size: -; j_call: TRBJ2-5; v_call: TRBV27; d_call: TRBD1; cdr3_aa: CASSLSGTAPQETQYF; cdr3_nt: TGTGCCAGCAGTTTATCGGGGACAGCCCCCCAAGAGACCCAGTACTTC
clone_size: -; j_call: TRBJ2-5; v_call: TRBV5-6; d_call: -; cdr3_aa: CASSLVGRGSQETQYF; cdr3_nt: TGTGCCAGCAGCTTGGTAGGCCGGGGCAGCCAAGAGACCCAGTACTTC
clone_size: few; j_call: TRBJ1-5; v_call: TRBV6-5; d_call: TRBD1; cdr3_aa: CASSTGARGNQPQHF; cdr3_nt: TGTGCCAGCTCTACAGGGGCTCGAGGCAATCAGCCCCAGCATTTT
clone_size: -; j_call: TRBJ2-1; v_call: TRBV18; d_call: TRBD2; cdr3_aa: CASSPGLAGDEQFF; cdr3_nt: TGTGCCAGCTCACCGGGACTAGCGGGGGATGAGCAGTTCTTC
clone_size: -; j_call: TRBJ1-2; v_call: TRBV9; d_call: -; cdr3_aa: CASSVGSGTEANYGYTF; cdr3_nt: TGTGCCAGCAGCGTAGGGTCGGGGACGGAGGCTAACTATGGCTACACCTTC
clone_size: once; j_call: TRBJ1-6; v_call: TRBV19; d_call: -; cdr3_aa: CANPDPNFNSPLHF; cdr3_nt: TGTGCCAACCCGGACCCAAATTTCAATTCACCCCTCCACTTT
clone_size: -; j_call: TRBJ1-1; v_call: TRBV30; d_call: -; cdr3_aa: CAWSGTPNTEAFF; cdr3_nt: TGTGCCTGGAGCGGGACACCGAACACTGAAGCTTTCTTT
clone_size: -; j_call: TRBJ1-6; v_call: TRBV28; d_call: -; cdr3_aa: CASSSRQHSPLHF; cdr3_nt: TGTGCCAGCAGTTCCCGACAGCATTCACCCCTCCACTTT
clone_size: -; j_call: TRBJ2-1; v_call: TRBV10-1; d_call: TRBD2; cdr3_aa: CASSPAGGTYNEQFF; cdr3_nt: TGCGCCAGCAGTCCGGCGGGGGGTACCTACAATGAGCAGTTCTTC
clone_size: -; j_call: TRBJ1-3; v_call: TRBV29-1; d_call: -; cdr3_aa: CSVSIGTGNTIYF; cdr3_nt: TGCAGCGTTTCCATAGGGACTGGAAACACCATATATTTT
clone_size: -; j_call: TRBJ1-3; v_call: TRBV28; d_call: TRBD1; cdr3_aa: CASTGQGISGNTIYF; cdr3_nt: TGTGCCAGCACGGGACAGGGGATTTCTGGAAACACCATATATTTT
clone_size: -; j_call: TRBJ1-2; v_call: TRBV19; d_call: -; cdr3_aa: CASSIETGYPYGYTF; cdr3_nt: TGTGCCAGTAGTATCGAGACAGGATACCCCTATGGCTACACCTTC
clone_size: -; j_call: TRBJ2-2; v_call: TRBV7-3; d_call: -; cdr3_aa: CASSPFTGRTRLGSNTGELFF; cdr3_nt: TGTGCCAGCAGCCCTTTTACGGGACGAACGCGGCTGGGCTCGAACACCGGGGAGCTGTTTTTT
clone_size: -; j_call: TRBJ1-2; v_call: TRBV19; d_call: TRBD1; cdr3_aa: CASSKQTGAGYGYTF; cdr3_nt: TGTGCCAGTAGTAAACAAACAGGGGCCGGATATGGCTACACCTTC
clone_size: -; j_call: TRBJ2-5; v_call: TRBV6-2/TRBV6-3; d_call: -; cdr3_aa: CASSYGGVGAQETQYF; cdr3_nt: TGTGCCAGCAGTTACGGCGGGGTTGGGGCACAAGAGACCCAGTACTTC
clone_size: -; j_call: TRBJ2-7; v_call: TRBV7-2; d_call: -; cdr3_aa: CASSLGYLYEQYF; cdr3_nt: TGTGCCAGCAGCTTGGGGTATCTCTACGAGCAGTACTTC
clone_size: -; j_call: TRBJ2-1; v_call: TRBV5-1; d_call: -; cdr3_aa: CASSSQNLGNEQFF; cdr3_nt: TGCGCCAGCAGCTCCCAGAACCTAGGCAATGAGCAGTTCTTC
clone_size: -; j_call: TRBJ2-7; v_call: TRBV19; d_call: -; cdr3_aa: CASSMFGYEQYF; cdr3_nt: TGTGCCAGTAGTATGTTTGGTTACGAGCAGTACTTC
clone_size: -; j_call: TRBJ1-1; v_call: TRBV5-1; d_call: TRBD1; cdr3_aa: CASSLGTGGPEAFF; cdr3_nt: TGCGCCAGCAGCTTGGGGACAGGGGGCCCTGAAGCTTTCTTT
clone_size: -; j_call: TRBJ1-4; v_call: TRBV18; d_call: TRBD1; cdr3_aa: CASSPPTGGNEKLFF; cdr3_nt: TGTGCCAGCTCACCACCGACAGGGGGTAATGAAAAACTGTTTTTT
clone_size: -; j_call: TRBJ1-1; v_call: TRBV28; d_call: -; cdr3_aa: CASATTGGRTEAFF; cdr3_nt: TGTGCCAGCGCTACGACCGGGGGGCGGACTGAAGCTTTCTTT
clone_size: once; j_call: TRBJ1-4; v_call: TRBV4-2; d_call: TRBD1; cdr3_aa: CASSQDQGGYNEKLFF; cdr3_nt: TGTGCCAGCAGCCAAGATCAAGGGGGCTATAATGAAAAACTGTTTTTT
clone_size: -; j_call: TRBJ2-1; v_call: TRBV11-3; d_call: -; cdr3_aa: CASSFGPPSYNEQFF; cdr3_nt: TGTGCCAGCAGCTTCGGCCCCCCGTCCTACAATGAGCAGTTCTTC
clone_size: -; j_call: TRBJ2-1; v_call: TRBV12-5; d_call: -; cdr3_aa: CASGPQGSYNEQFF; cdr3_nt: TGTGCTAGTGGTCCACAGGGATCCTACAATGAGCAGTTCTTC
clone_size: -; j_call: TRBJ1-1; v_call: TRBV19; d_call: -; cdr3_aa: CASHPHAAGNTEAFF; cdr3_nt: TGTGCCAGCCACCCCCACGCAGCGGGGAACACTGAAGCTTTCTTT
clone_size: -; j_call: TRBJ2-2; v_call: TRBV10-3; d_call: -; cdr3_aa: CAISEMGSLNTGELFF; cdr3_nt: TGTGCCATCAGTGAGATGGGGAGCCTAAACACCGGGGAGCTGTTTTTT
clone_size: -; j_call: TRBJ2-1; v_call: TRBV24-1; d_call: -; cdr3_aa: CATSDPDSYNEQFF; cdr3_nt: TGTGCCACCAGTGACCCGGACTCCTACAATGAGCAGTTCTTC
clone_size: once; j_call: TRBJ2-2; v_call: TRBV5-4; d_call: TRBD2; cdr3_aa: CASSLGLAEPGELFF; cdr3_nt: TGTGCCAGCAGCTTGGGACTAGCGGAGCCCGGGGAGCTGTTTTTT
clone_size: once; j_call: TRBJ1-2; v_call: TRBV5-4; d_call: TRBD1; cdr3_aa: CASSGTGGAQSYYGYTF; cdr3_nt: TGTGCCAGCAGCGGTACAGGGGGCGCACAGTCTTACTATGGCTACACCTTC